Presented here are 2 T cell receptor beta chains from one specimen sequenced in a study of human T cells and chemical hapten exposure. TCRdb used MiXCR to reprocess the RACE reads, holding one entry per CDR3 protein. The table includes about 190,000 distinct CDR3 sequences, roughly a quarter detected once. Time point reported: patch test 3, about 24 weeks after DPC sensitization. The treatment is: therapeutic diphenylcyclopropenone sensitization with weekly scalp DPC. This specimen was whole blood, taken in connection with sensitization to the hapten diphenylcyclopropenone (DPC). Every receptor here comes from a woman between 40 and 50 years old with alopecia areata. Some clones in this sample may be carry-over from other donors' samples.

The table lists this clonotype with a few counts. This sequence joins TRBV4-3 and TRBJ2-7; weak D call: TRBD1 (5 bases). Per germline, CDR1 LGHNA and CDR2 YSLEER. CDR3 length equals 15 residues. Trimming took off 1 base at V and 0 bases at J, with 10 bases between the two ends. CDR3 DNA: TGCGCCAGCAGCCAAGCCTGGGGCACCTCCTACGAGCAGTACTTC. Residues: CASSQAWGTSYEQYF.

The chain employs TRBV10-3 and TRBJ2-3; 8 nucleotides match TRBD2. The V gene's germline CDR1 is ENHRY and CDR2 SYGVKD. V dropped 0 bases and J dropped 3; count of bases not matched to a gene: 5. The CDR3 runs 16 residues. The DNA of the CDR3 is TGTGCCATCAGTGAGTCGAGCGGGGGTACTACAGATACGCAGTATTTT. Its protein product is CAISESSGGTTDTQYF.